What follows are 29 T cell receptor beta chains derived from one specimen sequenced in a study of blood T cells in healthy people across ages. The second PCR ran about 6 to 11 cycles with a sample-barcoded 5' primer and J-beta primers. From the 5' RACE reads, TCRdb called clonotypes with MiXCR, one entry per CDR3 protein. The sample includes approximately 780,000 distinct CDR3 sequences, more than 25% seen only once; the top ten take about 3%. The sample was also reused in another study, on T cells of mothers and their children.

The sample was blood. The receptors originated from a boy aged 5-17 years in good health.

The chain couples TRBV6-1 to TRBJ1-1; the match to TRBD1 covers 10 bases. This CDR3 contains 15 residues. The germline CDR1 and CDR2 sequences are MNHNS and SASEGT. V was clipped by 7 bases and J by 5 bases; unmatched bases: 10. CDR3 region: CASKSATGGGTEAFF. CDR3 nucleotide sequence: TGTGCCAGCAAAAGCGCGACAGGGGGCGGGACTGAAGCTTTCTTT.

The V call is TRBV14, the J call TRBJ1-2; tentative D call: TRBD1 (5 bases). Germline V CDR1 and CDR2: SGHDN, FVKESK. This CDR3 is built from 14 residues. V was pared by 1 base and J by 8 bases, with 14 bases between. Here the CDR3 reads CASSQVDSWWGYTF. For the CDR3, the DNA is TGTGCCAGCAGCCAAGTCGACAGTTGGTGGGGCTACACCTTC.

This clonotype was observed many times. The chain uses TRBV7-9 and TRBJ1-4; TRBD1 is a possible D gene (5 bases). In germline, CDR1 is SEHNR, CDR2 FQNEAQ (reference sequence). The ends were cut back, 5 bases at V and 7 bases at J, with 11 bases in the middle. CDR3 size: 13 residues. The CDR3 bases are TGTGCCAGCAGCCCCCGGAGGGGTGAAAAACTGTTTTTT. Encoded protein: CASSPRRGEKLFF. The full variable domain, its missing parts supplied by reference TRBV7-9 and TRBJ1-4, is DTGVSQNPRHKITKRGQNVTFRCDPISEHNRLYWYRQTLGQGPEFLTYFQNEAQLEKSRLLSDRFSAERPKGSFSTLEIQRTEQGDSAMYLCASSPRRGEKLFFGSGTQLSVL.

The table lists this clonotype with a few counts. The J gene is TRBJ1-2, the V gene TRBV7-2; perhaps TRBD1 as D (5 bases). Germline V gives CDR1 SGHTA, CDR2 FQGNSA. The V end lost 5 bases, the J end lost 0 bases, and 19 bases lay between the germline ends. The CDR3 runs 17 residues. The DNA for the CDR3 is TGTGCCAGCAGCCCCCGGGGGACTGCCGGAGCTAACTATGGCTACACCTTC. It yields the protein CASSPRGTAGANYGYTF.

The V and J genes are TRBV7-9 and TRBJ2-1, with 7 bases fitting TRBD1. V shed 4 bases and J 8 bases; nucleotides not matched to a gene: 5. Germline CDR1 SEHNR, CDR2 FQNEAQ (reference sequence). CDR3 length equals 13 residues. The CDR3 is CASSWRTGDEQFF. For the CDR3, the DNA is TGTGCCAGCAGCTGGAGGACAGGTGATGAGCAGTTCTTC.

This chain connects TRBV4-3 to TRBJ2-3; TRBD2 matches at 11 bases. This CDR3 has 17 residues. V shed 0 bases, J shed 5 bases, and the junction held 7 bases outside the gene matches. Germline CDR1 is LGHNA and CDR2 is YSLEER. The CDR3 region is CASSQETSGIVGDTQYF. The CDR3 DNA sequence: TGCGCCAGCAGCCAAGAGACTAGCGGGATCGTTGGAGATACGCAGTATTTT.

The chain couples TRBV20-1 to TRBJ2-3; D not resolved. Germline CDR1 DFQATT, CDR2 SNEGSKA (reference sequence). With 7 bases removed from V and 4 bases from J, the gap between germline ends came to 6 bases. The CDR3 covers 10 residues. The CDR3, as DNA: TGCAGTGGCGTCGCAGATACGCAGTATTTT. It is translated as CSGVADTQYF.

J is TRBJ2-1 and V is TRBV7-2; TRBD2 is a possible D gene (6 bases). CDR1 is SGHTA and CDR2 is FQGNSA in the germline V gene. The CDR3 spans 15 residues. Trimming cost V 5 bases and J 2 bases, with 13 bases left between them. CDR3 residues: CASSPARGTYNEQFF. In DNA form, the CDR3 reads TGTGCCAGCAGCCCGGCGCGGGGTACCTACAATGAGCAGTTCTTC.

As for this clonotype: At one of its ends the junction is not consistent with the germline gene, which may arise from a read error. The V call is TRBV20-1, the J call TRBJ2-5; D is possibly TRBD1 or TRBD2 (7 bases each). TRBJ2-1 explains the end of the DNA better; the J call may be wrong. This CDR3 has 14 residues. Germline CDR1 and CDR2: DFQATT and SNEGSKA (reference sequence). The CDR3 reads CSARARGGYSEQFF. CDR3 DNA sequence: TGCAGTGCTAGAGCCAGGGGGGGATACAGTGAGCAGTTCTTC.

The genes are TRBV20-1 and TRBJ2-3; the D is unclear. CDR1 is DFQATT and CDR2 is SNEGSKA in the germline V gene (reference sequence). V lost 0 bases and J lost 2, with 9 bases in between. This CDR3 has 14 amino acids. CDR3 sequence (DNA): TGCAGTGCTAGAGATCGAGCACTCACAGATACGCAGTATTTT. This translates into CSARDRALTDTQYF.

This rearrangement joins TRBV6-2 or TRBV6-3 to TRBJ2-6; D might be TRBD1 (5 bases). Trimming pared 3 bases from V and 0 bases from J, leaving 12 bases between. CDR1 and CDR2 (germline): MNHEY, SVGEGT. This CDR3 is 17 amino acids long. CDR3 residues: CASSYGAGYSGANVLTF. The CDR3 DNA reads TGTGCCAGCAGTTATGGGGCAGGCTACTCTGGGGCCAACGTCCTGACTTTC.

This clonotype was counted between two and nine times. The genes are TRBV29-1 and TRBJ2-7, with 14 bases aligning to TRBD2. The DNA matches TRBJ2-1 better at its end, which makes the J call doubtful. The CDR3 contains 14 residues. Germline values: CDR1 SQVTM, CDR2 ANQGSEA. The CDR3 loop is CSVVTSGRANEQFF. The CDR3 DNA reads as TGCAGCGTTGTGACTAGCGGGAGGGCCAATGAGCAGTTCTTC.

This clonotype was observed many times. The rearrangement joins TRBV9 to TRBJ1-1, with a weak D call TRBD1 (5 bases). Trimming pared 1 base from V and 2 bases from J, leaving 6 bases between. Looked up from germline, CDR1 is SGDLS and CDR2 is YYNGEE. This CDR3 contains 13 residues. The CDR3 bases are TGTGCCAGCAGCGTACAGGGAAACACTGAAGCTTTCTTT. This gives the protein CASSVQGNTEAFF.

The chain uses TRBV12-5 and TRBJ2-7; D ambiguous. The CDR3 spans 13 residues. Germline CDR1 reads LGHNT; CDR2 reads FRNRAP. Between the trimmed V and J ends, which lost 3 bases and 5 bases, there was a span of 11 bases. This CDR3 is CASGFKGFHEQYF. CDR3 in DNA: TGTGCTAGTGGTTTTAAAGGATTCCACGAGCAGTACTTC.

This clonotype was seen a single time. The gene calls are TRBV9 and TRBJ1-4; D may be TRBD1 (5 bases). This CDR3 is 16 amino acids long. Trimming cost V 4 bases and J 3 bases, with 16 bases left between them. Per germline, CDR1 SGDLS and CDR2 YYNGEE. The CDR3 protein is CASSPGGLVSNEKLFF. Written as DNA, the CDR3 is TGTGCCAGCAGCCCCGGGGGGTTGGTATCTAATGAAAAACTGTTTTTT.

The rearrangement uses TRBV12-3 or TRBV12-4 and TRBJ2-5, with D possibly being TRBD2 (6 bases). The CDR3 totals 17 residues. V was trimmed by 4 bases and J by 4 bases, leaving 22 bases between them. CDR3 protein: CASSSLTGTGGGETQYF. CDR3 DNA: TGTGCCAGCAGTTCGCTGACCGGGACTGGGGGAGGAGAGACCCAGTACTTC.

V and J are TRBV6-4 and TRBJ2-1; 12 nucleotides align to TRBD2. Trimming took 4 bases from V and 9 from J; bases not matched to a gene: 4. Per germline, CDR1 MRHNA and CDR2 SNTAGT. This CDR3 comprises 14 residues. CDR3 sequence (DNA): TGTGCCAGCAGTGCTAGCGGGGGGGCCGGTGAGCAGTTCTTC. Amino acids: CASSASGGAGEQFF.

The chain carries TRBV4-1 and TRBJ2-2; 8 bases fit TRBD2. The CDR3 spans 19 residues. V gave up 1 base and J gave up 3 bases; unmatched junction bases: 13. Germline CDR1 is MGHRA and CDR2 is YSYEKL. DNA of the CDR3: TGCGCCAGCAGCCAAGCCCCCTCGGGACGGGGGGGATACACCGGGGAGCTGTTTTTT. It specifies CASSQAPSGRGGYTGELFF.

This chain joins TRBV5-1 and TRBJ2-2; possibly TRBD1 or TRBD2 for D (6 bases each). Trimming removed 2 bases from V and 6 bases from J, with 11 bases in between. Germline V lookup: CDR1 SGHRS, CDR2 YFSETQ. CDR3 length equals 14 residues. The CDR3 DNA reads as TGCGCCAGCAGCTTTGGGGGGCGCGCCGGGGAGCTGTTTTTT. This codes for CASSFGGRAGELFF.

This clonotype was counted a few times. The V and J genes are TRBV12-3 or TRBV12-4 and TRBJ2-5; TRBD2 aligns across 7 bases. The trim removed 9 bases at V and 3 bases at J, leaving 7 bases unmatched. The CDR3 loop spans 13 amino acids. The CDR3 here is CARPEAGEETQYF. CDR3 nucleotides: TGTGCCAGACCCGAGGCGGGGGAAGAGACCCAGTACTTC.

J is TRBJ2-7 and V is TRBV11-2; 10 bases fit TRBD1. V lost 7 bases to trimming and J lost 4 bases; unmatched junction nucleotides: 13. The CDR3 is 16 residues long. Germline-derived CDR1 and CDR2 are SGHAT and FQNNGV. CDR3 sequence (DNA): TGTGCCAGCACCTCCGAGCAATGGGACAGGGGATACGAGCAGTACTTC. Residues: CASTSEQWDRGYEQYF.

This rearrangement joins TRBV20-1 to TRBJ2-2; TRBD1 matches 9 bases. Germline CDR1 reads DFQATT; CDR2 reads SNEGSKA (reference sequence). The J segment lost 4 bases and the V segment lost 3 bases, leaving 6 bases of the junction unmatched. The CDR3 length is 15 residues. CDR3 nucleotide sequence: TGCAGTGCTAGGACCCGGGACAGGGTCACCGGGGAGCTGTTTTTT. Protein sequence: CSARTRDRVTGELFF.

The rearrangement uses TRBV20-1 and TRBJ2-5; TRBD2 aligns across 7 bases. Germline CDR1 and CDR2: DFQATT and SNEGSKA (reference sequence). This CDR3 is built from 15 residues. V shed 5 bases, J shed 2 bases, and the junction held 11 bases outside the gene matches. CDR3 DNA: TGCAGTGCTTCCCCTCCGGGACTACTTCAAGAGACCCAGTACTTC. This sequence encodes CSASPPGLLQETQYF.

The sample holds a few counts of this clonotype. The rearrangement links TRBV2 to TRBJ1-4; D not resolved. Germline CDR1 is SNHLY and CDR2 is FYNNEI. The germline V and J ends were trimmed by 4 bases and 7 bases, with 13 bases remaining between them. This CDR3 region has 14 residues. The CDR3 sequence: CASSGFTTVEKLFF. CDR3 nucleotide sequence: TGTGCCAGCAGTGGATTTACCACGGTTGAAAAACTGTTTTTT.

The chain employs TRBV6-5 and TRBJ1-1; 7 positions agree with TRBD1. V shed 7 bases, J shed 4 bases, and the junction held 12 bases outside the gene matches. The CDR3 spans 15 residues. From germline, CDR1 is MNHEY and CDR2 SVGAGI. CDR3 sequence reads: CASIRQGHSGTEAFF. The CDR3 coding sequence is TGTGCCAGCATTCGACAGGGTCATAGTGGCACTGAAGCTTTCTTT.

As regards this clonotype: At one end the junction does not follow the germline gene, possibly because of a read error. The chain joins TRBV5-5 to TRBJ2-1; D call uncertain. The CDR3 covers 12 residues. Germline CDR1 and CDR2: SGHKS and YYEKEE (reference sequence). CDR3 nucleotide sequence: TGTGCCAGCAGTTGGACCTACAATCAGCAGTTCTTC. It yields the protein CASSWTYNQQFF.

This clonotype was detected only once. The chain employs TRBV29-1 and TRBJ2-5; 10 bases line up with TRBD1. V lost 8 bases, J lost 0 bases, and 3 bases stayed unmatched. This CDR3 has 13 residues. The germline CDR1 and CDR2 sequences are SQVTM and ANQGSEA. The CDR3 here is CSTGQGYQETQYF. For the CDR3, the DNA is TGCAGCACGGGACAGGGGTACCAAGAGACCCAGTACTTC.

The rearrangement joins TRBV7-9 to TRBJ1-6, with D hard to call. The CDR3 has 16 amino acids. V was trimmed by 0 bases and J by 0 bases, leaving 6 bases between them. Germline V gives CDR1 SEHNR, CDR2 FQNEAQ (reference sequence). In DNA, the CDR3 is TGTGCCAGCAGCTTAGCCAGGAGCTCCTATAATTCACCCCTCCACTTT. Its translation is CASSLARSSYNSPLHF.

The rearrangement links TRBV7-3 to TRBJ2-1; unclear D gene. This CDR3 region has 15 residues. The germline V and J ends were trimmed by 5 bases and 0 bases, with 11 bases remaining between them. Germline CDR1 reads SGHTA; CDR2 reads FQGTGA. The CDR3, as DNA: TGTGCCAGCAGCACGGTGGGTGACTCCTACAATGAGCAGTTCTTC. It yields the protein CASSTVGDSYNEQFF.